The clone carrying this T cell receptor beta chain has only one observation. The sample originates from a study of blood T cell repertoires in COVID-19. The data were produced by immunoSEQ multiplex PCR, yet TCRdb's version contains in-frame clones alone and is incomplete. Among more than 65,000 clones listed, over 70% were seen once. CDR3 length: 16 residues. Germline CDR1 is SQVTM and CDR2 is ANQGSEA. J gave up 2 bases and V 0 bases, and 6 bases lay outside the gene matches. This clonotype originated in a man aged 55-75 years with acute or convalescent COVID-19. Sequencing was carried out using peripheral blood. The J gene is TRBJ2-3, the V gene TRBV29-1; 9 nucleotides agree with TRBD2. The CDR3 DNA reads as TGCAGCGTTGAAGATCATGGCGGGGGGGCCACAGATACGCAGTATTTT. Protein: CSVEDHGGGATDTQYF.